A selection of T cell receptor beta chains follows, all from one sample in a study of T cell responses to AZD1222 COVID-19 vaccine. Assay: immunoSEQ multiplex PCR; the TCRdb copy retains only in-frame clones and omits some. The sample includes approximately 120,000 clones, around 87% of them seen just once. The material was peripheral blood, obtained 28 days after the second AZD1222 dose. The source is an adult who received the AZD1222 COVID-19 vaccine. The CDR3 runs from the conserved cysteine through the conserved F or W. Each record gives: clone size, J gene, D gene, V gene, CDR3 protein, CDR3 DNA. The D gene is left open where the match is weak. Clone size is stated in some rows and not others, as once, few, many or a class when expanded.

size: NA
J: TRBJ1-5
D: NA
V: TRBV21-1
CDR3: CASSLGERRNQPQHF
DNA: TGTGCCAGCAGCCTAGGGGAGAGGAGAAATCAGCCCCAGCATTTT

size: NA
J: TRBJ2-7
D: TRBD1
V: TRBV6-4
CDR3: CASSAGGRDRDGPGHF
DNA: TGTGCCAGCAGTGCCGGCGGAAGGGACAGGGACGGACCGGGGCACTTC

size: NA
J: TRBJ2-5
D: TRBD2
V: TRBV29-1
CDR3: CSPRLLAGGQETQYF
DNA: TGCAGTCCGCGTTTGTTAGCGGGGGGTCAAGAGACCCAGTACTTC

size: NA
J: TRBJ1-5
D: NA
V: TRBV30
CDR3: CAWSVGNSNQPQHF
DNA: TGTGCCTGGAGTGTAGGCAATAGCAATCAGCCCCAGCATTTT

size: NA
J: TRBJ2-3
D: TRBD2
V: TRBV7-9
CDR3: CASSSTSASTDTQYF
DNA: TGTGCCAGCAGCTCGACTAGCGCGAGCACAGATACGCAGTATTTT

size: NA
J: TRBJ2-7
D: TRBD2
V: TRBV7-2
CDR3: CASSLGGLRTYEQYF
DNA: TGTGCCAGCAGCTTAGGGGGACTACGAACCTACGAGCAGTACTTC

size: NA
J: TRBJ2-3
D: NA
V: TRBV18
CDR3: CASSSTDTQYF
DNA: TGTGCCAGCTCATCCACAGATACGCAGTATTTT

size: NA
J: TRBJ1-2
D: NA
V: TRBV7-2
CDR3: CASSLVGQSYGYTF
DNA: TGTGCCAGCAGCTTAGTTGGACAGAGTTATGGCTACACCTTC

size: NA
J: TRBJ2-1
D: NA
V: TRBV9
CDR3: CASSGDRIKDEQFF
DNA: TGTGCCAGCAGCGGAGACAGGATAAAGGATGAGCAGTTCTTC

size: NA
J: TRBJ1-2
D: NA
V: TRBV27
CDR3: CASRRGTLDYGYTF
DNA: TGTGCCAGCAGAAGGGGGACTCTCGACTATGGCTACACCTTC

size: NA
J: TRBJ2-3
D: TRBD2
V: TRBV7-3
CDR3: CASRTGTSGTDTQYF
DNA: TGTGCCAGCAGAACAGGGACTAGCGGCACAGATACGCAGTATTTT

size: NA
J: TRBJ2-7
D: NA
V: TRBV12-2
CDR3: CASRLALRTESDEQYF
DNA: TGTGCAAGTCGCTTAGCGTTAAGGACGGAATCGGACGAGCAGTACTTC

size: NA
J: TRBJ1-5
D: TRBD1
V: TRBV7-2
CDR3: CASSPDRGYGNQPQHF
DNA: TGTGCCAGCAGCCCGGACAGGGGGTACGGCAATCAGCCCCAGCATTTT

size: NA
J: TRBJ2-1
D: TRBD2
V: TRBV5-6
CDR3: CASSRGLAGPPGNNEQFF
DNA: TGTGCCAGCAGCCGGGGACTAGCGGGGCCCCCGGGGAACAATGAGCAGTTCTTC

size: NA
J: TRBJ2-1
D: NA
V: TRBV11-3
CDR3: CASSPPGLLNEQFF
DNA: TGTGCCAGCAGCCCGCCGGGACTTCTTAATGAGCAGTTCTTC

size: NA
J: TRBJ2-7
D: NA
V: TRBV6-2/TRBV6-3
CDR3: CASSYSTGAPHVISYEQYF
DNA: TGTGCCAGCAGTTACTCGACGGGGGCTCCCCATGTTATCTCCTACGAGCAGTACTTC

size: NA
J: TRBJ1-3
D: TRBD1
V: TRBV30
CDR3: CAWKQGAGNTIYF
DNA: TGTGCCTGGAAACAGGGGGCTGGAAACACCATATATTTT

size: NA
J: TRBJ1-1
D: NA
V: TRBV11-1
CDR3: CASSHTGRRIDTEAFF
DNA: TGTGCCAGCAGCCATACGGGGCGGAGGATCGACACTGAAGCTTTCTTT

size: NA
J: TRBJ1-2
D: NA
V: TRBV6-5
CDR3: CASSPYPGGHYGYTF
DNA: TGTGCCAGCAGTCCCTACCCCGGGGGGCACTATGGCTACACCTTC

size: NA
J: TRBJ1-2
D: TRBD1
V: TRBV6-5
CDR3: CASSYAGQGKSYGYTF
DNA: TGTGCCAGCAGTTACGCCGGACAGGGGAAGAGCTATGGCTACACCTTC

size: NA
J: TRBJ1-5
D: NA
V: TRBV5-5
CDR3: CASSPATPYQPQHF
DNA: TGTGCCAGCAGCCCCGCGACCCCTTATCAGCCCCAGCATTTT

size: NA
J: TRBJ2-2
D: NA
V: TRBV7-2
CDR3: CASRSNGTAIKGELFF
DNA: TGTGCCAGCAGGTCCAACGGGACTGCAATAAAAGGGGAGCTGTTTTTT

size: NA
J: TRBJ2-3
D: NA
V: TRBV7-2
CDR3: CASSLDGPDTQYF
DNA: TGTGCCAGCAGCTTAGACGGTCCAGATACGCAGTATTTT

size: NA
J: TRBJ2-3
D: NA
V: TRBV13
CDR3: CASSLRSTDTQYF
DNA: TGTGCCAGCAGCCTTAGGAGCACAGATACGCAGTATTTT

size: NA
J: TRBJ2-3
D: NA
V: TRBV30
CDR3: CAWKNGFADTQYF
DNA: TGTGCCTGGAAAAATGGGTTCGCAGATACGCAGTATTTT

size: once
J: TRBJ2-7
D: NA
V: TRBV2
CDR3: CASSELAYEQYF
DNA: TGTGCCAGCAGTGAACTGGCCTACGAGCAGTACTTC

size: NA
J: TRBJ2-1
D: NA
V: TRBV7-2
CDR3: CASSSRQGSGEQFF
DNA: TGTGCCAGCAGCTCGAGACAGGGTAGCGGTGAGCAGTTCTTC

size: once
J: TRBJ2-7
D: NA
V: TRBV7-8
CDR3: CASSLGPQIDLYF
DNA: TGTGCCAGCAGCTTAGGTCCTCAAATCGATTTGTACTTC

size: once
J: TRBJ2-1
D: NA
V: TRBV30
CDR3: CAWSVLGQGEQFF
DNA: TGTGCCTGGAGTGTACTTGGTCAGGGTGAGCAGTTCTTC

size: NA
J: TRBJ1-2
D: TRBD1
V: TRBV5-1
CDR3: CASSLEEQGSTYGYTF
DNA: TGCGCCAGCAGCTTGGAAGAACAGGGGTCCACCTATGGCTACACCTTC

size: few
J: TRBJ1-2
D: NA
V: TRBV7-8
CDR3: CASSRRFQGSNYGYTF
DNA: TGTGCCAGCAGCCGCCGATTTCAGGGCTCCAACTATGGCTACACCTTC

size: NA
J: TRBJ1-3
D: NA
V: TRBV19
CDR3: CASSPASGNTIYF
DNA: TGTGCCAGCAGCCCCGCGTCGGGAAACACCATATATTTT

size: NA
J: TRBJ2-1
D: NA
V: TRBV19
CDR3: CASSSLWDNEQFF
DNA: TGTGCCAGTAGTTCTCTTTGGGACAATGAGCAGTTCTTC

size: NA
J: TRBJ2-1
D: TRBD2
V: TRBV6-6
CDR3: CASTLAEYNEQFF
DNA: TGTGCCAGCACACTAGCGGAATACAATGAGCAGTTCTTC

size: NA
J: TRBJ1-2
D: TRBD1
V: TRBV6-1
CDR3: CASSESPRQGQF
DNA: TGTGCCAGCAGTGAATCGCCCCGACAGGGACAGTTC

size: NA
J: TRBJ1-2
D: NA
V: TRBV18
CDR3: CASSPQDTPSGNGYTF
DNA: TGTGCCAGCTCACCACAAGACACCCCGTCGGGGAATGGCTACACCTTC

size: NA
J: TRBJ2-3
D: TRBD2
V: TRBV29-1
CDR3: CSAGGTDTQYF
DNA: TGCAGCGCGGGGGGGACAGATACGCAGTATTTT

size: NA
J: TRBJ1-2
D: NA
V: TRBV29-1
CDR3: CSAGGNYGYTF
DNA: TGCAGCGCCGGGGGGAACTATGGCTACACCTTC

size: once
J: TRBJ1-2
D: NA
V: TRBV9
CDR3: CASSVVRDGPDGYTF
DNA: TGTGCCAGCAGCGTAGTCAGGGATGGGCCAGATGGCTACACCTTC

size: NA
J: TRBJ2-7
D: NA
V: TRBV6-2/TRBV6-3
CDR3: CASSYILAGYEQYF
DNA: TGTGCCAGCAGTTATATCTTAGCTGGCTACGAGCAGTACTTC

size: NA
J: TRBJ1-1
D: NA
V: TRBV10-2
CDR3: CASSVPTQGYKGNTEAFF
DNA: TGCGCCAGCAGTGTGCCCACCCAGGGATATAAGGGGAACACTGAAGCTTTCTTT

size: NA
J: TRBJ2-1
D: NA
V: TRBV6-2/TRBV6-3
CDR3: CASSPLTSGEQFF
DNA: TGTGCCAGCAGCCCCCTCACTTCGGGTGAGCAGTTCTTC

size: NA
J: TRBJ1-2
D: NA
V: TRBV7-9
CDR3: CASSLEARDYGYTF
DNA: TGTGCCAGCAGCTTAGAAGCGAGGGACTATGGCTACACCTTC

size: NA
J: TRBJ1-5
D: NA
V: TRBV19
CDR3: CASSTQVYSNQPQHF
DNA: TGTGCCAGTAGTACCCAGGTTTATAGCAATCAGCCCCAGCATTTT

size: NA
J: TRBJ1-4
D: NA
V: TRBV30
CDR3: CAWSVGSGVREKLFF
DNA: TGTGCCTGGAGTGTCGGCTCTGGGGTGCGGGAAAAACTGTTTTTT

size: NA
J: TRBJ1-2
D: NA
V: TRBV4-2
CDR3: CASSQDAGEGGYTF
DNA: TGTGCCAGCAGCCAAGACGCAGGGGAGGGTGGCTACACCTTC

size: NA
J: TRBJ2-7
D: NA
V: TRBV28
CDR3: CASSRWGEISYEQYF
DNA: TGTGCCAGCAGTCGGTGGGGGGAAATCTCCTACGAGCAGTACTTC

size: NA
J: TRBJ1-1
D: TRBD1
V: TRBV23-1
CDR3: CASSPRTGRTEAFF
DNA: TGCGCCAGCAGTCCAAGGACAGGGAGGACTGAAGCTTTCTTT

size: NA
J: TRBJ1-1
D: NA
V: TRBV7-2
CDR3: CASSYRDRNTEAFF
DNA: TGTGCCAGCAGCTATCGGGACCGGAACACTGAAGCTTTCTTT

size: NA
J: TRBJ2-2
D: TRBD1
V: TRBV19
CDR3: CASSSGTANTGELFF
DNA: TGTGCCAGTAGTTCCGGGACAGCGAACACCGGGGAGCTGTTTTTT

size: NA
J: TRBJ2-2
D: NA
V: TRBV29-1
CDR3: CSVVLRGSNTGELFF
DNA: TGCAGCGTTGTATTACGGGGGTCGAACACCGGGGAGCTGTTTTTT

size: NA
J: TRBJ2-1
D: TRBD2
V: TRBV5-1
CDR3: CASSLERGLAGPNEQFF
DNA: TGCGCCAGCAGCTTGGAGAGGGGTCTAGCGGGACCTAATGAGCAGTTCTTC

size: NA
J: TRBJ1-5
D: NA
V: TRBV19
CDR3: CASSRTLNQPQHF
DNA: TGTGCCAGTAGTAGGACCTTGAATCAGCCCCAGCATTTT

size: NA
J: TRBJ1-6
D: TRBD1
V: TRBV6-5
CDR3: CASSYSGTGARSPLHF
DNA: TGTGCCAGCAGTTACTCTGGGACAGGGGCACGATCACCCCTCCACTTT

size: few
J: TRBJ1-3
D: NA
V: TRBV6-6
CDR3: CASREQISGNTIYF
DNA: TGTGCCAGCAGGGAACAGATCTCTGGAAACACCATATATTTT

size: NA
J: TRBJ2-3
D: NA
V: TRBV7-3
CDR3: CASRGGADSTDTQYF
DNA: TGTGCCAGCAGAGGCGGGGCTGATAGCACAGATACGCAGTATTTT

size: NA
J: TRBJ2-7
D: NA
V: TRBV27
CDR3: CASSRGYEQYF
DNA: TGTGCCAGCAGTCGGGGCTACGAGCAGTACTTC

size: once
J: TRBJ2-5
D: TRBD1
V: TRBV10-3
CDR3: CAITEDREATQYF
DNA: TGTGCCATCACCGAGGACAGGGAGGCGACCCAGTACTTC

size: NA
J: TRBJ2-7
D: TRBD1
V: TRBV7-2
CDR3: CASSFAGGSYEQYF
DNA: TGTGCCAGCAGCTTTGCAGGGGGCTCCTACGAGCAGTACTTC

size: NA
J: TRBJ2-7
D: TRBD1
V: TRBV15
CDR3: CATSSYRGYSYEQYF
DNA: TGTGCCACCAGCTCTTACAGGGGATATAGCTACGAGCAGTACTTC